Listed below are T cell receptor beta chains from one sample, sequenced in a study of monozygotic twins with inflammatory bowel disease. TCRdb reprocessed the 5' RACE reads and reports one entry per CDR3 protein, with no DNA. Seen in this sample are approximately 400,000 distinct CDR3 sequences; the ten most common clones hold under 3%. Sequenced material: blood. These receptors were taken from a human donor with ulcerative colitis or Crohn's disease, or a healthy co-twin of an affected twin (not recorded which). The CDR3 runs from the conserved cysteine through the conserved F or W.

>TRBJ1-2|TRBV3-1
CASSQEGPDRGSYGYTF
>TRBJ1-6|TRBV20-1
CSARDQGQGRESPLHF
>TRBJ1-2|TRBV6-1
CATLRRDSYGYTF
>TRBJ2-1|TRBV5-4
CASRERVSYNEQFF
>TRBJ2-1|TRBV5-1
CASSRRGLEDEQFF
>TRBJ2-3|TRBV7-3
CASSLMVGGPTDTQYF
>TRBJ2-4|TRBV5-1
CASSSQTGTNIQYF
>TRBJ2-2|TRBV21-1
CASSKGGLAGEYTGELFF
>TRBJ1-5|TRBV19
CASRTTLRGKQPQHF
>TRBJ2-3|TRBV27
CASSILAGDADTQYF
>TRBJ1-2|TRBV7-8
CASSLHQGEYGYTF
>TRBJ2-5|TRBV5-1
CASSSGTGKETQYF
>TRBJ1-4|TRBV6-6
CASRGTASGEKLFF
>TRBJ2-6|TRBV5-1
CASSIQGLSGANVLTF
>TRBJ1-2|TRBV29-1
CSAGQRPAGYGYTF
>TRBJ1-6|TRBV12-3/TRBV12-4
CASSPTRNSPLHF
>TRBJ2-1|TRBV20-1
CSVNRLPGELYNEQFF
>TRBJ2-3|TRBV3-1
CASSMTSGSTDTQYF
>TRBJ1-1|TRBV5-6
CASSFDRATEAFF
>TRBJ2-5|TRBV7-8
CASSPRREKMETQYF
>TRBJ2-5|TRBV6-2/TRBV6-3
CASSYLSGGYQETQYF
>TRBJ2-1|TRBV10-3
CAISERTGLYNEQFF
>TRBJ2-7|TRBV5-6
CASSFLGQGDYEQYF
>TRBJ2-7|TRBV7-9
CASTRSGAYYEQYF
>TRBJ2-1|TRBV27
CASRTSGSSYNEQFF
>TRBJ2-7|TRBV27
CASSFRRAYEQYF
>TRBJ1-5|TRBV10-3
CAISKTQDSNQPQHF
>TRBJ2-1|TRBV9
CASSERTSGNEQFF
>TRBJ2-1|TRBV7-9
CAGRGTGGSNEQFF
>TRBJ1-1|TRBV30
CAWSVQGRNTEAFF
>TRBJ2-1|TRBV4-1
CASSQDLSGGYNEQFF
>TRBJ1-3|TRBV6-1
CASRGLDRGNTIYF
>TRBJ1-6|TRBV18
CASSPPWGTGENSPLHF
>TRBJ2-5|TRBV12-3/TRBV12-4
CASSFAAPTGGTQYF
>TRBJ2-7|TRBV6-5
CASSYSDRGNYEQYF
>TRBJ1-2|TRBV27
CASSPIGGDGGYTF
>TRBJ2-4|TRBV29-1
CSVEKGQDIQYF
>TRBJ2-4|TRBV20-1
CSASGGSAKNIQYF
>TRBJ2-3|TRBV20-1
CSARGSRSADTQYF
>TRBJ2-1|TRBV20-1
CSAKDRSSYNEQFF
>TRBJ1-4|TRBV28
CASSATGTGVEKLFF
>TRBJ2-3|TRBV6-2/TRBV6-3
CASSYKAGLTDTQYF
>TRBJ1-1|TRBV29-1
CSASAGVWAFF
>TRBJ2-1|TRBV20-1
CSARDSAAIYNEQFF
>TRBJ2-1|TRBV20-1
CSARGAGANNEQFF
>TRBJ2-1|TRBV15
CATSRAGGYNEQFF
>TRBJ2-2|TRBV20-1
CSASGFNTGELFF
>TRBJ2-7|TRBV5-1
CASSWGLAGDLEQYF
>TRBJ2-2|TRBV12-3/TRBV12-4
CASSLSGRELFF
>TRBJ1-4|TRBV16
CASSPYRGTNEKLFF